One sample yielded the 20 T cell receptor beta chains listed below, sequenced in a study of blood T cell repertoires in COVID-19. Assay: immunoSEQ multiplex PCR; the TCRdb copy retains only in-frame clones and omits some. The sample has about 270,000 clones; roughly nine tenths are singletons. The sample comprised peripheral blood. The origin of the receptors is a man in his forties or fifties with active or convalescent COVID-19.

The chain uses TRBV19 and TRBJ1-1; 10 bases align to TRBD1. V shed 4 bases, J shed 6 bases, and the junction held 5 bases outside the gene matches. There are 14 residues in the CDR3. The germline gives CDR1 LNHDA, CDR2 SQIVND (reference sequence). CDR3 protein: CASSTDDRGPEAFF. In DNA, the CDR3 is TGTGCCAGTAGTACCGATGACAGGGGGCCTGAAGCTTTCTTT.

The V and J genes are TRBV13 and TRBJ2-2; 16 bases match TRBD2. The CDR3 length is 19 residues. Looked up from germline, CDR1 is PRHDT and CDR2 is FYEKMQ (reference sequence). The V gene end was trimmed by 4 bases and the J gene end by 7 bases; junction bases not matched to a gene: 12. This chain's CDR3 is CASSSITPGTSGRGGELFF. In nucleotides, the CDR3 is TGTGCCAGCAGCTCAATCACTCCCGGGACTAGCGGGAGGGGCGGGGAGCTGTTTTTT. The whole variable domain, filled in from reference TRBV13 and TRBJ2-2, reads AAGVIQSPRHLIKEKRETATLKCYPIPRHDTVYWYQQGPGQDPQFLISFYEKMQSDKGSIPDRFSAQQFSDYHSELNMSSLELGDSALYFCASSSITPGTSGRGGELFFGEGSRLTVL.

The chain links TRBV6-5 to TRBJ1-2, with 7 bases fitting TRBD1. The CDR3 totals 14 residues. Germline V gene sequence: CDR1 MNHEY, CDR2 SVGAGI. V shed 4 bases, J shed 4 bases, and the junction held 6 bases outside the gene matches. DNA for the CDR3: TGTGCCAGCAGTTCTACAGGGGAAGCCTATGGCTACACCTTC. Its translation is CASSSTGEAYGYTF.

A single count supports this clone. This chain links TRBV14 with TRBJ2-7, with 9 bases aligning to TRBD2. V lost 5 bases to trimming and J lost 3 bases; unmatched junction nucleotides: 14. The CDR3 length is 17 residues. Germline values: CDR1 SGHDN, CDR2 FVKESK. The CDR3 DNA reads TGTGCCAGCAGCGACTCAAGGAGAATAGCGGGAGTCTACGAGCAGTACTTC. Translating gives CASSDSRRIAGVYEQYF.

The J gene is TRBJ2-3, the V gene TRBV7-2; weak D call: TRBD2 (5 bases). The CDR3 runs 16 residues. Germline lookup yields CDR1 SGHTA and CDR2 FQGNSA. V was trimmed by 2 bases and J by 3 bases, leaving 15 bases between them. CDR3 residues: CASSLSKLGNTDTQYF. CDR3 in DNA: TGTGCCAGCAGCTTAAGTAAACTAGGGAATACAGATACGCAGTATTTT. The variable domain in full, with the rest retrieved from reference TRBV7-2 and TRBJ2-3, is GAGVSQSPSNKVTEKGKDVELRCDPISGHTALYWYRQSLGQGLEFLIYFQGNSAPDKSGLPSDRFSAERTGGSVSTLTIQRTQQEDSAVYLCASSLSKLGNTDTQYFGPGTRLTVL.

This chain uses TRBV24-1 with TRBJ1-5; D remains unclear. The CDR3 covers 15 residues. Germline CDR1 is KGHDR and CDR2 is SFDVKD. V gave up 4 bases and J gave up 0 bases, with 9 bases separating them. The CDR3 is CATSDGIYSNQPQHF. The CDR3 coding sequence is TGTGCCACCAGTGACGGGATCTATAGCAATCAGCCCCAGCATTTT.

This clone was seen only once. The rearrangement joins TRBV6-5 to TRBJ1-6, with D possibly being TRBD1 (5 bases). The CDR3 length is 14 residues. V lost 6 bases to trimming and J lost 4 bases, with 10 bases between them. Germline V gene sequence: CDR1 MNHEY, CDR2 SVGAGI. The CDR3 is CASSLGLYNSPLHF. Written as DNA, the CDR3 is TGTGCCAGCAGCCTGGGACTGTATAATTCACCCCTCCACTTT.

This clone was seen a single time. The genes are TRBV21-1 and TRBJ2-7; the table's D gene call, TRBD2, was not cross checked with the DNA. TRBV21-1 is reported as a pseudogene. This CDR3 contains 14 residues. This chain's CDR3 is CASTLDRRGREQYF. For the CDR3, the DNA is TGTGCCAGCACCCTCGACAGGCGGGGGCGGGAGCAGTACTTC.

The rearrangement joins TRBV28 to TRBJ1-4, with 12 positions matching TRBD1. This CDR3 region has 16 residues. V lost 8 bases, J lost 6 bases, and 10 bases stayed unmatched. Germline assignment: CDR1 MDHEN and CDR2 SYDVKM. Here the CDR3 reads CASPGTGGFGDEKLFF. Written as DNA, the CDR3 is TGTGCCAGCCCGGGGACAGGGGGCTTTGGCGATGAAAAACTGTTTTTT.

The chain couples TRBV6-5 to TRBJ1-6, with 7 bases aligning to TRBD1. The germline gives CDR1 MNHEY, CDR2 SVGAGI. The CDR3 is 15 residues long. J was trimmed by 9 bases and V by 2 bases; bases with no gene match: 7. CDR3 protein: CASSYTQGTSSPLHF. In DNA form, the CDR3 reads TGTGCCAGCAGTTACACACAGGGGACAAGTTCACCCCTCCACTTT.

The chain recombines TRBV6-5 with TRBJ1-2, with a tentative D call TRBD1 (6 bases). The CDR3 covers 13 residues. Germline V lookup: CDR1 MNHEY, CDR2 SVGAGI. V was cut by 4 bases and J by 6 bases, with 12 bases left in between. CDR3 protein: CASSWQGMDGYTF. The CDR3 coding sequence is TGTGCCAGCAGTTGGCAGGGGATGGATGGCTACACCTTC.

The V and J genes are TRBV2 and TRBJ1-4, with D maybe TRBD1 (6 bases). This CDR3 comprises 14 residues. Germline V gene lookup returns CDR1 SNHLY and CDR2 FYNNEI. Trimming pared 6 bases from V and 12 bases from J, leaving 20 bases between. The CDR3 nucleotides read TGTGCCAGCAGGAACCCTCTTAGGGGGTGGGAACTGTTTTTT. The encoded protein is CASRNPLRGWELFF.

This clone turned up a few times. V is TRBV6-6 and J is TRBJ1-5, with 8 bases matching TRBD1. V was clipped by 5 bases and J by 6 bases; unmatched bases: 15. The CDR3 extends over 17 amino acids. From germline, CDR1 is MNHNY and CDR2 SVGAGI (reference sequence). DNA for the CDR3: TGTGCCAGCAGTCGAGGTATTCTGGGACAGGAGGTTCAGCCCCAGCATTTT. Its translation: CASSRGILGQEVQPQHF.

The rearrangement joins TRBV12-5 to TRBJ1-1; 8 nucleotides line up with TRBD1. This CDR3 spans 14 amino acids. Germline V lookup: CDR1 LGHNT, CDR2 FRNRAP. With V trimmed by 4 bases and J by 4 bases, 5 bases remained unmatched. CDR3 coding DNA: TGTGCTAGTGGTTCCTCGGACAGGGCCACTGAAGCTTTCTTT. Amino acids: CASGSSDRATEAFF.

The J gene is TRBJ2-1, the V gene TRBV7-8; 12 nucleotides align to TRBD2. Trimming took 0 bases from V and 7 from J; bases not matched to a gene: 4. This CDR3 comprises 16 residues. Germline values: CDR1 SGHVS, CDR2 FQNEAQ. In DNA form, the CDR3 reads TGTGCCAGCAGCTTAGCGGCTAGCGGGAGGGGTAATGAGCAGTTCTTC. Its translation: CASSLAASGRGNEQFF. Filled out from reference TRBV7-8 and TRBJ2-1, the complete variable domain reads GAGVSQSPRYKVAKRGQDVALRCDPISGHVSLFWYQQALGQGPEFLTYFQNEAQLDKSGLPSDRFFAERPEGSVSTLKIQRTQQEDSAVYLCASSLAASGRGNEQFFGPGTRLTVL.

This clone was found once. The chain carries TRBV7-2 and TRBJ1-2; TRBD1 might be the D (5 bases). The CDR3 is 15 amino acids. Trimming shortened V by 5 bases and J by 6 bases, and 19 bases separated the two germline ends. Per the germline V gene, CDR1 is SGHTA and CDR2 is FQGNSA. CDR3 in DNA: TGTGCCAGCAGCCGGAGGGGCGGGGGATTCGATGGCTACACCTTC. Its protein product is CASSRRGGGFDGYTF.

The chain recombines TRBV6-5 with TRBJ1-4; 10 bases map to TRBD1. CDR1 is MNHEY and CDR2 is SVGAGI in the germline V gene. The junction had 10 bases not matched to a gene; V was cut back by 5 bases and J by 10 bases. The CDR3 runs to 15 residues. The CDR3 region is CASSRTGTGDTKLFF. The DNA of the CDR3 is TGTGCCAGCAGTCGAACCGGGACAGGGGACACAAAACTGTTTTTT.

The J gene is TRBJ1-3, the V gene TRBV11-3; 9 nucleotides agree with TRBD1. This CDR3 is built from 16 residues. V lost 4 bases to trimming and J lost 3 bases; unmatched junction nucleotides: 7. The germline CDR1 and CDR2 sequences are SGHNT and YENEEA. DNA for the CDR3: TGTGCCAGCAGCTCCAAACCGGGACAGGGTGGAAACACCATATATTTT. It yields the protein CASSSKPGQGGNTIYF.

The rearrangement links TRBV6-5 to TRBJ2-5; 7 bases are a match to TRBD2. The CDR3 is 15 amino acids. Germline V gene lookup returns CDR1 MNHEY and CDR2 SVGAGI. Trimming cost V 7 bases and J 2 bases; bases outside gene matches: 10. The CDR3 nucleotides are TGTGCCAGCACCATAATCAATAGCGGGCAAGAGACCCAGTACTTC. Its protein product is CASTIINSGQETQYF.

V gene TRBV11-2 combines with J gene TRBJ2-2, with TRBD2 matching over 7 bases. V trimming: 3 bases; J trimming: 4 bases; junction bases outside the gene matches: 5. The CDR3 spans 15 residues. Germline V gene data show CDR1 as SGHAT and CDR2 as FQNNGV. The CDR3 is CASSFGLETTGELFF. The CDR3 bases are TGTGCCAGCAGCTTTGGACTAGAGACCACCGGGGAGCTGTTTTTT.